This T cell receptor beta chain was obtained from a study of cytomegalovirus exposure and HLA in healthy donors. Study outcomes and limitations: Later genetic work tied a missense DCLRE1C variant to beta-chain V and J trimming. A few CMV-associated chains were confirmed in vitro to be specific for CMV antigens. Most TCR sequences proved rare, with some public TCRs found in many donors. CMV serostatus was the only recorded immune exposure for donors.

Amplification used 60 Vbeta primers and 13 Jbeta primers. Libraries were prepared by immunoSEQ multiplex PCR; TCRdb keeps only in-frame clonotypes and omits some of them. Of around 150,000 clones detected, around 77% appear once; the ten largest clones hold nearly 5%. A word on this clone: Its antigen is as yet unknown.

J lost 5 bases, V lost 6 bases, and 13 bases had no gene match. Germline V gene data show CDR1 as SNHLY and CDR2 as FYNNEI. The CDR3 is 18 amino acids. V gene TRBV2 combines with J gene TRBJ2-7; TRBD2 aligns across 16 bases. The receptor's source is a woman aged 45-65 years in good health and CMV-seronegative. Material for sequencing was PBMCs. The CDR3 region is CASSLGLAGGARGHEQYF. The CDR3 DNA reads TGTGCCAGCAGCCTGGGACTAGCGGGGGGGGCGCGGGGCCACGAGCAGTACTTC.